What follows are 17 T cell receptor beta chains derived from one specimen sequenced in a study of T cells after yellow fever vaccination. TCRdb independently ran MiXCR on the 5' RACE reads; one entry per CDR3 protein. The table lists 360,000 or so distinct CDR3 sequences, roughly 11% of them singletons. This specimen consisted of PBMCs, obtained on the day of the first yellow fever vaccination. The source of these receptors is a man aged 18 to 30 who received the YFV17D yellow fever vaccine.

There are many counts of this clonotype. The chain combines TRBV5-1 with TRBJ2-5, with D perhaps given as TRBD1 or TRBD2 (5 bases each). The CDR3 consists of 14 residues. Trimming removed 4 bases from V and 5 bases from J, with 15 bases in between. The germline gives CDR1 SGHRS, CDR2 YFSETQ. The CDR3 DNA follows: TGCGCCAGCAGCCCACCGGGACGAGAGGAGACCCAGTACTTC. As protein: CASSPPGREETQYF.

This sequence joins TRBV5-1 and TRBJ2-7, with 8 bases identical to TRBD1. This CDR3 is built from 13 residues. Trimming removed 2 bases from V and 7 bases from J; junction bases left unmatched: 5. CDR1 SGHRS and CDR2 YFSETQ come from the germline V gene. The chain's CDR3 is CASSFQGAPEQYF. The CDR3 DNA reads as TGCGCCAGCAGCTTTCAGGGGGCGCCAGAGCAGTACTTC.

In its sample, this clonotype was seen once. The chain uses TRBV6-1 and TRBJ2-3; tentative D call: TRBD1 (5 bases). V was trimmed by 5 bases and J by 11 bases, leaving 17 bases between them. The CDR3 has 13 residues. Germline V gene lookup returns CDR1 MNHNS and CDR2 SASEGT. The CDR3 reads CASSQIEAQGQYF. The CDR3 DNA reads TGTGCCAGCAGTCAAATTGAAGCCCAGGGGCAGTATTTT.

Only a few counts were recorded for this clonotype. The J gene is TRBJ2-1, the V gene TRBV12-3 or TRBV12-4; 8 bases are shared with TRBD2. The V segment lost 3 bases and the J segment 8 bases; nucleotides outside the gene matches: 6. This CDR3 region has 14 residues. CDR3 bases: TGTGCCAGCAGTTTTGCGGGGGGAGGCGATGAGCAGTTCTTC. Protein product: CASSFAGGGDEQFF.

This clonotype came up many times. The chain combines TRBV4-3 with TRBJ1-2; D gene uncertain. This CDR3 region has 12 residues. The V gene lost 4 bases and the J gene lost 8 bases, with 11 bases spanning the gap. In germline, CDR1 is LGHNA, CDR2 YSLEER. The CDR3 nucleotides read TGCGCCAGCAGCCGCCGATCTGGAGGCTACACCTTC. It translates to CASSRRSGGYTF.

This clonotype occurred a few times. The chain joins TRBV20-1 to TRBJ1-5, with 7 bases aligning to TRBD1. The germline CDR1 and CDR2 sequences are DFQATT and SNEGSKA (reference sequence). The J segment lost 7 bases and the V segment lost 5 bases, leaving 14 bases of the junction unmatched. The length of the CDR3 is 15 residues. The CDR3 protein is CSAPRRRGVGQPQHF. In DNA form, the CDR3 reads TGCAGTGCTCCCCGTCGCAGGGGGGTCGGGCAGCCCCAGCATTTT.

CDR3 amino acids: CASSPRRLINSNQPQHF. The DNA of the CDR3 is TGTGCCAGCAGTCCTAGGCGACTGATAAATAGCAATCAGCCCCAGCATTTT. This chain links TRBV12-3 or TRBV12-4 with TRBJ1-5; no reliable D call. The CDR3 is 17 amino acids. V shed 5 bases and J shed 0 bases, with 17 bases lying between them.

This clonotype showed up just once. CDR3 nucleotides: TGTGCCAGCAGCGTAGATGGACAGGCGAACACCGGGGAGCTGTTTTTT. Translated: CASSVDGQANTGELFF. This chain connects TRBV9 to TRBJ2-2; 7 nucleotides line up with TRBD1. The trim removed 0 bases at V and 0 bases at J, leaving 2 bases unmatched. Looked up from germline, CDR1 is SGDLS and CDR2 is YYNGEE. This CDR3 is 16 amino acids long. The full variable domain, rest sourced from reference TRBV9 and TRBJ2-2, is DSGVTQTPKHLITATGQRVTLRCSPRSGDLSVYWYQQSLDQGLQFLIQYYNGEERAKGNILERFSAQQFPDLHSELNLSSLELGDSALYFCASSVDGQANTGELFFGEGSRLTVL.

This chain connects TRBV23-1 to TRBJ2-7; 8 nucleotides match TRBD1. TRBV23-1 is an ORF, with its function uncertain. This CDR3 contains 13 residues. V gave up 6 bases and J gave up 5 bases; unmatched junction bases: 6. The CDR3 DNA sequence: TGCGCCAGCAGCAAACAGGGGGTCCACGAGCAGTACGTC. This codes for CASSKQGVHEQYV.

This clonotype was counted between two and nine times. The chain is built from TRBV11-3 and TRBJ2-2, with 9 nucleotides matching TRBD2. The CDR3 sequence is 16 residues long. With 5 bases clipped from V and 6 bases from J, the junction kept 10 bases outside the gene matches. Germline V gene sequence: CDR1 SGHNT, CDR2 YENEEA. CDR3 loop: CASSPSGAPVAGELFF. DNA of the CDR3: TGTGCCAGCAGCCCTAGCGGGGCCCCAGTGGCCGGGGAGCTGTTTTTT.

This clonotype was seen more than once but under ten times. The rearrangement uses TRBV29-1 and TRBJ2-5; 9 bases line up with TRBD1. Unmatched junction bases numbered 7, after V lost 7 bases and J lost 4 bases. Per germline, CDR1 SQVTM and CDR2 ANQGSEA. CDR3 length equals 13 residues. The CDR3 is CSARTGDGETQYF. The CDR3 DNA sequence: TGCAGCGCCCGGACAGGGGATGGAGAGACCCAGTACTTC.

This clonotype was picked up many times. V is TRBV20-1 and J is TRBJ2-5, with 11 positions matching TRBD2. This CDR3 comprises 15 residues. Germline CDR1 is DFQATT and CDR2 is SNEGSKA (reference sequence). V gave up 5 bases and J gave up 5 bases; unmatched junction bases: 10. The CDR3 region has the DNA TGCAGTGCTTCCCTTAGCGGGGGGGCCCGTGAGACCCAGTACTTC. Amino acid sequence: CSASLSGGARETQYF.

This clonotype has a handful of counts. The V call is TRBV15, the J call TRBJ2-5; 11 positions match TRBD2. There are 16 residues in the CDR3. The germline CDR1 and CDR2 sequences are LNHNV and YYDKDF (reference sequence). The J segment lost 2 bases and the V segment lost 1 base, leaving 3 bases of the junction unmatched. This CDR3 reads CATSRGASGGQETQYF. CDR3 DNA: TGTGCCACCAGCAGAGGGGCTAGCGGGGGGCAAGAGACCCAGTACTTC. Supplemented by reference TRBV15 and TRBJ2-5, the full variable domain reads DAMVIQNPRYQVTQFGKPVTLSCSQTLNHNVMYWYQQKSSQAPKLLFHYYDKDFNNEADTPDNFQSRRPNTSFCFLDIRSPGLGDTAMYLCATSRGASGGQETQYFGPGTRLLVL.

This clonotype was seen only a few times. This chain uses TRBV18 with TRBJ1-1; weak D call: TRBD1 (6 bases). Germline loops: CDR1 KGHSH, CDR2 LQKENI. Trimming removed 3 bases from V and 0 bases from J, with 11 bases in between. The CDR3 is 15 residues long. DNA for the CDR3: TGTGCCAGCTCACCCTCACAGGGACTGAACACTGAAGCTTTCTTT. Translation: CASSPSQGLNTEAFF.

This clonotype was counted between two and nine times. The chain has TRBV4-1 and TRBJ2-1; 10 bases map to TRBD1. CDR1 is MGHRA and CDR2 is YSYEKL in the germline V gene. The J segment lost 9 bases and the V segment lost 1 base, leaving 9 bases of the junction unmatched. The CDR3 runs 16 residues. As DNA, the CDR3 is TGCGCCAGCAGCCAAGTCGACAGGGGGCTAAGGGCTGAGCAGTTCTTC. It encodes CASSQVDRGLRAEQFF.

This clonotype has just a few counts. The gene calls are TRBV6-1 and TRBJ2-1, with TRBD2 identical over 13 bases. Trimming removed 6 bases from V and 5 bases from J; junction bases left unmatched: 4. Germline V lookup: CDR1 MNHNS, CDR2 SASEGT. CDR3 length: 15 residues. CDR3 nucleotides: TGTGCCAGCAGGCTCGGACTAGCGGGGGACAATGAGCAGTTCTTC. This gives the protein CASRLGLAGDNEQFF.

In this sample, this clonotype turned up a few times. The CDR3 nucleotides are TGTGCCACCAGCAGAGACCCAGCCCTGGGCACTGAAGCTTTCTTT. Its protein is CATSRDPALGTEAFF. The rearrangement links TRBV15 to TRBJ1-1; D not resolved. V gave up 0 bases and J gave up 4 bases, with 12 bases separating them. In germline, CDR1 is LNHNV, CDR2 YYDKDF (reference sequence). This CDR3 spans 15 amino acids.